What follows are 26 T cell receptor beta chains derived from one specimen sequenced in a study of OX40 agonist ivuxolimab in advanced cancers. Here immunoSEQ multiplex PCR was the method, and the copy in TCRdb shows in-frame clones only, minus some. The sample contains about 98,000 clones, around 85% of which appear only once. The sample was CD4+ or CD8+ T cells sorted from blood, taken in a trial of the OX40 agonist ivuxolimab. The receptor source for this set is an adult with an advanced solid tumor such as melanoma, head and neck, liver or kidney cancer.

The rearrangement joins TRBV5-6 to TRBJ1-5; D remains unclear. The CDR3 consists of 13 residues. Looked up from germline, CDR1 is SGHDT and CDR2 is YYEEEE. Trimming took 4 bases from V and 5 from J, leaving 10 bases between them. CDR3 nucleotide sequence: TGTGCCAGCAGCCAGAGGGAGGATCAGCCCCAGCATTTT. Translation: CASSQREDQPQHF. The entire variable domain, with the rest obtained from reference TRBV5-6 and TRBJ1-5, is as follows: DAGVTQSPTHLIKTRGQQVTLRCSPKSGHDTVSWYQQALGQGPQFIFQYYEEEERQRGNFPDRFSGHQFPNYSSELNVNALLLGDSALYLCASSQREDQPQHFGDGTRLSIL.

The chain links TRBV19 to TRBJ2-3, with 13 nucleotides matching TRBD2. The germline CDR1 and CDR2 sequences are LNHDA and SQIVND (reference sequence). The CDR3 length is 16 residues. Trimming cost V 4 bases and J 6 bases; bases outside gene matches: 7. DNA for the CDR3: TGTGCCAGTAGTAGTTCGGGACTAGCGGGACTTGATACGCAGTATTTT. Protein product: CASSSSGLAGLDTQYF.

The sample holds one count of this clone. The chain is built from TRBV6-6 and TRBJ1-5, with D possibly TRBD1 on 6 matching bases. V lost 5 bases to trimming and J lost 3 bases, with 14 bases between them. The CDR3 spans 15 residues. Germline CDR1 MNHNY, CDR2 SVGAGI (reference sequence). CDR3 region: CASSVDRSPNQPQHF. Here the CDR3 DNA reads TGTGCCAGCAGTGTAGACAGGAGCCCCAATCAGCCCCAGCATTTT.

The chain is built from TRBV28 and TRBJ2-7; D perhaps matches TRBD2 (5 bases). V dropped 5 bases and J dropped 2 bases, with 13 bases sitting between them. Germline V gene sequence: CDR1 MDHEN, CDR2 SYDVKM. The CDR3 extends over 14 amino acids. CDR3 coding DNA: TGTGCCAGCAGTGCGGGCCCTACCCCCTACGAGCAGTACTTC. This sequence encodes CASSAGPTPYEQYF.

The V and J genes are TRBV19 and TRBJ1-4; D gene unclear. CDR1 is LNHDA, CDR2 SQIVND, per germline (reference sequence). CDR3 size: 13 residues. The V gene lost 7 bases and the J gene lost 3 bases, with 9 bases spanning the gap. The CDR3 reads CASMRGANEKLFF. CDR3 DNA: TGTGCCAGTATGCGTGGGGCTAATGAAAAACTGTTTTTT.

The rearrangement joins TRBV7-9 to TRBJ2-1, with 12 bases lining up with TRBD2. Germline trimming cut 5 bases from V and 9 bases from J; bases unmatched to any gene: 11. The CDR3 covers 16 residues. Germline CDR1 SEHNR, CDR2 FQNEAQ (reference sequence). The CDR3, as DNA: TGTGCCAGCAGCCCGAGGGGACTAGCGGGCTCCACTGAGCAGTTCTTC. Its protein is CASSPRGLAGSTEQFF. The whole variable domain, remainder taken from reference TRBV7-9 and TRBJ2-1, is DTGVSQNPRHKITKRGQNVTFRCDPISEHNRLYWYRQTLGQGPEFLTYFQNEAQLEKSRLLSDRFSAERPKGSFSTLEIQRTEQGDSAMYLCASSPRGLAGSTEQFFGPGTRLTVL.

The CDR3 region is CASRRRGETQYF. For the CDR3, the DNA is TGTGCCAGCAGGCGGAGGGGGGAGACCCAGTACTTC. The chain couples TRBV6-6 to TRBJ2-5; D tentatively reads TRBD1 or TRBD2 (6 bases each). The germline gives CDR1 MNHNY, CDR2 SVGAGI (reference sequence). V was trimmed by 6 bases and J by 5 bases, leaving 10 bases between them. The CDR3 runs to 12 residues.

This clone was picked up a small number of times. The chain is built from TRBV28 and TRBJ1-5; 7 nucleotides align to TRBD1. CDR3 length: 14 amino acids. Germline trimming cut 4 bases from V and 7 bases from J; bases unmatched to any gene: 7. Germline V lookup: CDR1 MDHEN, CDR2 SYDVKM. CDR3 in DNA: TGTGCCAGCAGTTCCTCGGACAGGTTGCAGCCCCAGCATTTT. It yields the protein CASSSSDRLQPQHF.

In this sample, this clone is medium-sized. CDR3 protein: CASSPQGRETQYF. The CDR3 DNA reads TGTGCCAGCAGTCCACAGGGGCGGGAGACCCAGTACTTC. The V gene is TRBV2, the J gene TRBJ2-5; the match to TRBD1 covers 7 bases. Losses at the gene ends were 5 bases for V and 5 bases for J; bases not matched to a gene: 5. Germline CDR1 SNHLY, CDR2 FYNNEI. The CDR3 extends over 13 amino acids.

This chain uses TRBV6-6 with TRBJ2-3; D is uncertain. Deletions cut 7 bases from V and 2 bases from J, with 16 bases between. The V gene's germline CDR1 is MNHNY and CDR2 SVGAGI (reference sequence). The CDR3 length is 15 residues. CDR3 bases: TGTGCCAGCACCACCCCCTTCGCGAACACAGATACGCAGTATTTT. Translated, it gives CASTTPFANTDTQYF.

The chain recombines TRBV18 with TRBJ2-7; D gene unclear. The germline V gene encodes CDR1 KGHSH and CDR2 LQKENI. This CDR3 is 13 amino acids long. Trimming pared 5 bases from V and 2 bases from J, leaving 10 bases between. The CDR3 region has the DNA TGTGCCAGCTCAAAGGCCGCAACCTACGAGCAGTACTTC. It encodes CASSKAATYEQYF.

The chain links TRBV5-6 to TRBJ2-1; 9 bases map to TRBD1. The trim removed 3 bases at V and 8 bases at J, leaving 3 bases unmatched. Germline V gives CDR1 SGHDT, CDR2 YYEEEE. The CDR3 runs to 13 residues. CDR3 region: CASSSQGADEQFF. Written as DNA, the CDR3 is TGTGCCAGCAGCTCACAGGGGGCCGATGAGCAGTTCTTC.

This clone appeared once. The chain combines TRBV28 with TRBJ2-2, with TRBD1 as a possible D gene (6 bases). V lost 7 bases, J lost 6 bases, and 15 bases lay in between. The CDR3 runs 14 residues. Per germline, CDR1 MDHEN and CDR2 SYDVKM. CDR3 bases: TGTGCCAGCAATCCGGGGCAGGGGCCCGGGGAGCTGTTTTTT. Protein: CASNPGQGPGELFF.

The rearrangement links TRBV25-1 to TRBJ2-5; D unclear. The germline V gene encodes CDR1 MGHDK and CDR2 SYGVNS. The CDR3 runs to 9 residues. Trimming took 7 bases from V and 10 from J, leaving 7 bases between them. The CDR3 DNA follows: TGTGCCAGCACCGACAACCAGTACTTC. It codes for CASTDNQYF.

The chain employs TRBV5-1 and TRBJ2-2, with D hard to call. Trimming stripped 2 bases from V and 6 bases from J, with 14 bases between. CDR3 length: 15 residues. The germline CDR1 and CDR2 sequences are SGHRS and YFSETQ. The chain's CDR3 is CASSLEPAGPGELFF. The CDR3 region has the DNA TGCGCCAGCAGCTTAGAACCGGCCGGGCCCGGGGAGCTGTTTTTT.

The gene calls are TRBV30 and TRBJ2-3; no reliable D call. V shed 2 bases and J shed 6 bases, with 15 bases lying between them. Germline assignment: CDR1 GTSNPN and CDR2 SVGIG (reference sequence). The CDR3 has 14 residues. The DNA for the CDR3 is TGTGCCTGGAGTCTCGGGCCCGCCGCGGATACGCAGTATTTT. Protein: CAWSLGPAADTQYF.

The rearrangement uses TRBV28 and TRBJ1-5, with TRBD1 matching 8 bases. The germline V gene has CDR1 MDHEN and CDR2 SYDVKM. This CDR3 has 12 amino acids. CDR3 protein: CALQTGDQPQHF. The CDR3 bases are TGTGCTTTGCAGACAGGGGATCAGCCCCAGCATTTT.

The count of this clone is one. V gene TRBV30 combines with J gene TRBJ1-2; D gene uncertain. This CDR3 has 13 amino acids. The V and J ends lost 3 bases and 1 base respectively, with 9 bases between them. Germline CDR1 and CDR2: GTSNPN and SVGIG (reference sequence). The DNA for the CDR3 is TGTGCCTGGAGCCGAGGCAGTAACTATGGCTACACCTTC. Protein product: CAWSRGSNYGYTF.

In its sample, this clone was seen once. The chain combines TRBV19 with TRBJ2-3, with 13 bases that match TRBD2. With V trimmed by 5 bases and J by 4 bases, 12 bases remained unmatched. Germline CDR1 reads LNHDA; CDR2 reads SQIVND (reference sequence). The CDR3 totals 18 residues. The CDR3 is CASSPYPGLAGLSDTQYF. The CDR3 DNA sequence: TGTGCCAGTAGTCCATACCCGGGACTAGCGGGATTATCAGATACGCAGTATTTT.

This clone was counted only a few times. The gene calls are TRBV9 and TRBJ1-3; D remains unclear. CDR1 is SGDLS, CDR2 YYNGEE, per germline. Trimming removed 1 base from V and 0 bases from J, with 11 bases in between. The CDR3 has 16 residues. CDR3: CASSVSPGYSGNTIYF. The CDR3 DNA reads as TGTGCCAGCAGCGTAAGTCCAGGATACTCTGGAAACACCATATATTTT.

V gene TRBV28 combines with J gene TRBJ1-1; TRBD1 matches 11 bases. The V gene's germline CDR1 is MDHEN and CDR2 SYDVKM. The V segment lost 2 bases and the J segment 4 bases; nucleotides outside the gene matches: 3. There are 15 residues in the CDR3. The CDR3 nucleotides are TGTGCCAGCAGTTTACCCGGGACAGGGGGCACTGAAGCTTTCTTT. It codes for CASSLPGTGGTEAFF.

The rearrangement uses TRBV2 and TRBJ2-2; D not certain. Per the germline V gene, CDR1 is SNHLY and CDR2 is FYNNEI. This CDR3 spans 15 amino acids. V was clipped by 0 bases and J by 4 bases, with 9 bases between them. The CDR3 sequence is CASSEAGKSTGELFF. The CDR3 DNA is TGTGCCAGCAGTGAAGCGGGGAAGAGCACCGGGGAGCTGTTTTTT. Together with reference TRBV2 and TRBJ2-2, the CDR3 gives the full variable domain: EPEVTQTPSHQVTQMGQEVILRCVPISNHLYFYWYRQILGQKVEFLVSFYNNEISEKSEIFDDQFSVERPDGSNFTLKIRSTKLEDSAMYFCASSEAGKSTGELFFGEGSRLTVL.

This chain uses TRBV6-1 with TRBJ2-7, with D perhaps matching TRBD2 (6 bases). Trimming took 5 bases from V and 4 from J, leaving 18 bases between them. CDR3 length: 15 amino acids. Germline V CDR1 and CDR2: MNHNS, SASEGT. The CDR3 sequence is CASSPQGLDDYEQYV. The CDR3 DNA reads TGTGCCAGCAGTCCCCAGGGACTGGACGATTACGAGCAGTACGTC.

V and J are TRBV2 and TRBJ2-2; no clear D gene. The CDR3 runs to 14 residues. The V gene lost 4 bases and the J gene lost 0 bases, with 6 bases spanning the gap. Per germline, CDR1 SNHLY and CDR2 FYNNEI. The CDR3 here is CASSGVSNTGELFF. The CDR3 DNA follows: TGTGCCAGCAGTGGGGTCTCGAACACCGGGGAGCTGTTTTTT.

The CDR3, as DNA: TGTGCCAGCAGCTTGATGAGGGGTGAAACTGAAGCTTTCTTT. Amino acid sequence: CASSLMRGETEAFF. The chain uses TRBV5-4 and TRBJ1-1, with D possibly being TRBD1 (5 bases). Germline V gives CDR1 SGHNT, CDR2 YYREEE (reference sequence). The V end lost 1 base, the J end lost 5 bases, and 12 bases lay between the germline ends. The CDR3 sequence is 14 residues long.

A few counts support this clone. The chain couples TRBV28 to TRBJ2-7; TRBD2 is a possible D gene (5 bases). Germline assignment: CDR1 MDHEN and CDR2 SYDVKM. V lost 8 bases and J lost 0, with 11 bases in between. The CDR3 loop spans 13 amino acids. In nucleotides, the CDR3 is TGTGCCAGCGGCGGGTTGAGCTCCTACGAGCAGTACTTC. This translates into CASGGLSSYEQYF.